The 17 T cell receptor beta chains listed next were all sequenced from one sample in a study of human T cells and chemical hapten exposure. The time point: patch test 2, 6 weeks after DPC sensitization. Treatment given: therapeutic diphenylcyclopropenone sensitization with weekly scalp DPC. TCRdb used MiXCR to reprocess the RACE reads, holding one entry per CDR3 protein. The sample has 360,000 or so distinct CDR3 sequences; about 6.9% are singletons. Specimen: whole blood, collected in connection with sensitization to the hapten diphenylcyclopropenone (DPC). The receptors were gathered from a woman under 30 with alopecia areata. Some clones in this sample may be carry-over from other donors' samples.

In its sample, this clonotype was seen a few times. The V and J genes are TRBV20-1 and TRBJ1-5; D is perhaps TRBD1 (6 bases). The CDR3 loop spans 14 amino acids. Germline loops: CDR1 DFQATT, CDR2 SNEGSKA (reference sequence). V was clipped by 3 bases and J by 1 base, with 10 bases between them. CDR3 in DNA: TGCAGTGCTAGGGGAGGGGGGAGCAATCAGCCCCAGCATTTT. This encodes CSARGGGSNQPQHF.

This clonotype was seen more than once but under ten times. V and J are TRBV7-9 and TRBJ2-7; 7 bases are a match to TRBD1. The CDR3 is made up of 15 amino acids. J gave up 3 bases and V 4 bases, and 9 bases lay outside the gene matches. The V gene's germline CDR1 is SEHNR and CDR2 FQNEAQ (reference sequence). The CDR3 sequence: CASSSGTAQSYEQYF. CDR3 sequence (DNA): TGTGCCAGCAGCTCCGGGACAGCCCAAAGCTACGAGCAGTACTTC.

This clonotype has just a few counts. The rearrangement joins TRBV6-2 or TRBV6-3 to TRBJ2-3; 12 bases align to TRBD2. Looked up from germline, CDR1 is MNHEY and CDR2 is SVGEGT. The ends lost 8 bases at V and 2 bases at J; junction bases unmatched: 8. The CDR3 is 16 residues long. In DNA form, the CDR3 reads TGTGCCAGCGGGGAAGGACTAGCGGGGATCACAGATACGCAGTATTTT. Its protein product is CASGEGLAGITDTQYF.

This clonotype was detected ten times or more. The chain employs TRBV20-1 and TRBJ2-7; weak D call: TRBD2 (6 bases). Germline lookup yields CDR1 DFQATT and CDR2 SNEGSKA (reference sequence). CDR3 length: 14 amino acids. Trimming stripped 1 base from V and 2 bases from J, with 12 bases between. The CDR3 DNA reads TGCAGTGCTAGAGGTCTGGGGGGAACCTACGAGCAGTACTTC. This sequence encodes CSARGLGGTYEQYF.

This clonotype was observed at least ten times. The V call is TRBV6-6, the J call TRBJ1-2; D gene ambiguous. The CDR3 is made up of 12 amino acids. CDR1 MNHNY and CDR2 SVGAGI come from the germline V gene (reference sequence). The ends were cut back, 8 bases at V and 7 bases at J, with 14 bases in the middle. The CDR3 is CASSFLERGYTF. The CDR3 nucleotides are TGTGCCAGCTCTTTCCTAGAGCGTGGCTACACCTTC.

This clonotype came up many times. The chain recombines TRBV4-3 with TRBJ2-3; 8 nucleotides align to TRBD2. The CDR3 spans 15 residues. In germline, CDR1 is LGHNA, CDR2 YSLEER. V lost 4 bases and J lost 3; bases outside the gene matches: 6. The CDR3 DNA is TGCGCCAGCAGCCCCCGACGGGGGGGTACAGATACGCAGTATTTT. Translated: CASSPRRGGTDTQYF.

This chain connects TRBV12-3 or TRBV12-4 to TRBJ2-5; TRBD2 agrees at 16 bases. Trimming took 5 bases from V and 5 from J; bases not matched to a gene: 14. This CDR3 region has 19 residues. Here the CDR3 reads CASSPGLAGGPRVSETQYF. CDR3 sequence (DNA): TGTGCCAGCAGTCCGGGACTAGCGGGGGGGCCCCGGGTCTCCGAGACCCAGTACTTC.

Many counts were recorded for this clonotype. This rearrangement joins TRBV18 to TRBJ2-5, with 7 bases matching TRBD1. This CDR3 contains 16 residues. V lost 0 bases and J lost 1; bases outside the gene matches: 5. CDR1 is KGHSH and CDR2 is LQKENI in the germline V gene. CDR3 residues: CASSPPTGLGQETQYF. The DNA of the CDR3 is TGTGCCAGCTCACCACCGACAGGGCTTGGCCAAGAGACCCAGTACTTC.

In this sample, this clonotype turned up a few times. This chain's CDR3 is CASSGTGTRRDEQYF. Written as DNA, the CDR3 is TGTGCCAGCAGTGGGACAGGGACCCGCCGAGACGAGCAGTACTTC. The chain couples TRBV25-1 to TRBJ2-7; 8 nucleotides match TRBD1. Germline lookup yields CDR1 MGHDK and CDR2 SYGVNS. J was trimmed by 5 bases and V by 4 bases; bases with no gene match: 10. CDR3 size: 15 residues.

This clonotype was seen only a few times. The rearrangement links TRBV12-3 or TRBV12-4 to TRBJ2-7, with 11 bases fitting TRBD2. The CDR3 contains 15 residues. The V and J ends lost 6 bases and 0 bases, in that order; junction bases with no gene match: 4. CDR3 bases: TGTGCCAGCAGCACGGGACTAGCGGCCTCCTACGAGCAGTACTTC. It yields the protein CASSTGLAASYEQYF.

This clonotype came up a few times. DNA for the CDR3: TGTGCCAGCAGCTTCAGGACATCGAACACTGAAGCTTTCTTT. Its translation is CASSFRTSNTEAFF. V usage is TRBV7-9 and J usage is TRBJ1-1; D might be TRBD1 (5 bases). Germline V gives CDR1 SEHNR, CDR2 FQNEAQ (reference sequence). The V gene lost 3 bases and the J gene lost 1 base, with 9 bases spanning the gap. The CDR3 is 14 residues long.

The gene calls are TRBV5-1 and TRBJ1-1; TRBD1 matches 8 bases. Trimming took 5 bases from V and 5 from J; bases not matched to a gene: 11. The CDR3 runs 15 residues. CDR1 and CDR2 from the germline V gene are SGHRS and YFSETQ. The DNA of the CDR3 is TGCGCCAGCAGTTTAGGGGACAGGCTAGGGACTGAAGCTTTCTTT. Its protein is CASSLGDRLGTEAFF.

This clonotype was found many times. The V and J genes are TRBV12-3 or TRBV12-4 and TRBJ1-4, with TRBD1 matching 8 bases. This CDR3 comprises 15 residues. Trimming cost V 6 bases and J 10 bases; bases outside gene matches: 13. The CDR3 loop reads CASSQQTGDRGKLFF. CDR3 nucleotides: TGTGCCAGCAGCCAACAGACAGGGGATCGGGGAAAACTGTTTTTT.

V usage is TRBV7-8 and J usage is TRBJ2-5, with TRBD1 matching 7 bases. Germline V lookup: CDR1 SGHVS, CDR2 FQNEAQ. The V segment lost 5 bases and the J segment 1 base; nucleotides outside the gene matches: 7. The CDR3 is 15 amino acids. CDR3 in DNA: TGTGCCAGCAGCCCACATGACAGGGTCCAAGAGACCCAGTACTTC. This encodes CASSPHDRVQETQYF.

This clonotype was seen repeatedly, ten times or more. The V gene is TRBV20-1, the J gene TRBJ1-5; unclear D gene. Germline lookup yields CDR1 DFQATT and CDR2 SNEGSKA (reference sequence). The CDR3 extends over 14 amino acids. V was shortened by 0 bases and J by 7 bases, with 13 bases between the two germline ends. CDR3 DNA: TGCAGTGCTAGAGACTTCGGGGAGGTGCAGCCCCAGCATTTT. It yields the protein CSARDFGEVQPQHF.

This clonotype was seen more than once but under ten times. The chain has TRBV20-1 and TRBJ2-3; 8 nucleotides line up with TRBD2. The germline CDR1 and CDR2 sequences are DFQATT and SNEGSKA (reference sequence). The CDR3 is made up of 14 amino acids. Trimming removed 3 bases from V and 1 base from J; junction bases left unmatched: 3. The CDR3 loop reads CSASRRGGTDTQYF. Here the CDR3 DNA reads TGCAGTGCTAGTCGGCGGGGGGGCACAGATACGCAGTATTTT.

This clonotype occurred many times. The chain employs TRBV18 and TRBJ1-2; 7 nucleotides match TRBD1. The CDR3 has 17 residues. V was pared by 1 base and J by 4 bases, with 12 bases of the junction left unmatched. From germline, CDR1 is KGHSH and CDR2 LQKENI. The CDR3 DNA is TGTGCCAGCTCACCACAAGAAGGAGGGGGCGCCGGCTATGGCTACACCTTC. This encodes CASSPQEGGGAGYGYTF.